These T cell receptor beta chains were read from a single sample in a study of blood T cell repertoires in COVID-19. TCRdb's table, derived via immunoSEQ multiplex PCR, lists solely in-frame clones and lacks some. The sample has 100,000 to 150,000 clones, approximately 84% seen once; the top ten hold about 17%. The sequenced sample consisted of peripheral blood. The receptors derive from an elderly woman with acute or convalescent COVID-19. Each CDR3 is given with its conserved first and last residue. D genes are given only for firm matches. Only part of the rows carry a size: once, few, many, or a class if the clone is expanded.

>.|TRBJ2-3|TRBV27|few
TGTGCCAGCGGAGGATTTGGTACAGATACGCAGTATTTT
CASGGFGTDTQYF
>TRBD2|TRBJ2-7|TRBV5-1|once
TGCGCCAGCAGCTTGGGAGCCTTAGCGGGAGTCCTATACGAGCAGTACTTC
CASSLGALAGVLYEQYF
>TRBD1|TRBJ2-1|TRBV7-2|.
TGTGCCAGCAGCCGCTTTAGACAGGGGGTATACAATGAGCAGTTCTTC
CASSRFRQGVYNEQFF
>.|TRBJ2-1|TRBV7-2|.
TGTGCCAGCAGCTTAGGGGCTAGCCCCTACAATGAGCAGTTCTTC
CASSLGASPYNEQFF
>TRBD1|TRBJ1-4|TRBV19|.
TGTGCCAGTAGCTCCGGGACAGGGGTAGGAAAACTGTTTTTT
CASSSGTGVGKLFF
>TRBD1|TRBJ1-1|TRBV4-1|.
TGCGCCAGCAGCCCGACAGGGGGAGCGAACACTGAAGCTTTCTTT
CASSPTGGANTEAFF
>TRBD1|TRBJ2-2|TRBV5-5|.
TGTGCCAGCAGCTTGAAGGGACAGGGCATCGGCGGGGAGCTGTTTTTT
CASSLKGQGIGGELFF
>.|TRBJ2-2|TRBV5-1|.
TGCGCCAGCAGCTTGATGGTGGGAGACACCGGGGAGCTGTTTTTT
CASSLMVGDTGELFF
>TRBD1|TRBJ2-5|TRBV9|.
TGTGCCAGCAGCGGGGACAGCACCTTACAAGAGACCCAGTACTTC
CASSGDSTLQETQYF
>.|TRBJ1-2|TRBV7-2|.
TGTGCCAGCAGCTTCTGGAACAGGGCGGACTATGGCTACACCTTC
CASSFWNRADYGYTF
>TRBD1|TRBJ1-6|TRBV4-3|once
TGCGCCAGCAGCCAAAAACGGGACAGGGGCAATTCACCCCTCCACTTT
CASSQKRDRGNSPLHF
>.|TRBJ1-2|TRBV5-1|.
TGCGCCAGCAGTTCGGACAGTCACGCAAGAGGCTACACCTTC
CASSSDSHARGYTF
>.|TRBJ1-2|TRBV6-2/TRBV6-3|few
TGTGCCAGCAGTTTTGGCGGATTGTTTGGCTACACCTTC
CASSFGGLFGYTF
>TRBD1|TRBJ1-1|TRBV5-4|once
TGTGCCAGCAGCTTTCCCATACAGGGGGCCTCTGAAGCTTTCTTT
CASSFPIQGASEAFF
>TRBD1|TRBJ1-5|TRBV30|.
TGTGCCTGGAGTGGACAGGGTCAGCCCCAGCATTTT
CAWSGQGQPQHF
>TRBD1|TRBJ1-6|TRBV7-2|.
TGTGCCAGCAGCCGTACGGCGGGACAGGGAAATTCACCCCTCCACTTT
CASSRTAGQGNSPLHF
>TRBD2|TRBJ2-1|TRBV7-2|.
TGTGCCAGCAGCCTATCTAGCGGGAGGCTATCTGAGCAGTTCTTC
CASSLSSGRLSEQFF
>TRBD2|TRBJ2-1|TRBV5-1|.
TGCGCCAGCAGCTTGGCCAAGACTAGCGGGCCTTACAATGAGCAGTTCTTC
CASSLAKTSGPYNEQFF
>.|TRBJ1-1|TRBV10-3|.
TGTGCCCTCCGGGAGGCGATGAACACTGAAGCTTTCTTT
CALREAMNTEAFF
>.|TRBJ1-2|TRBV24-1|.
TGTGCCACCACCCGAGTACCGGGACGACTAGGGTATGGCTACACCTTC
CATTRVPGRLGYGYTF
>.|TRBJ2-2|TRBV19|.
TGTGCCAGTAGTATAACCCCGCGAGGAAGGGGGGAGCTGTTTTTT
CASSITPRGRGELFF